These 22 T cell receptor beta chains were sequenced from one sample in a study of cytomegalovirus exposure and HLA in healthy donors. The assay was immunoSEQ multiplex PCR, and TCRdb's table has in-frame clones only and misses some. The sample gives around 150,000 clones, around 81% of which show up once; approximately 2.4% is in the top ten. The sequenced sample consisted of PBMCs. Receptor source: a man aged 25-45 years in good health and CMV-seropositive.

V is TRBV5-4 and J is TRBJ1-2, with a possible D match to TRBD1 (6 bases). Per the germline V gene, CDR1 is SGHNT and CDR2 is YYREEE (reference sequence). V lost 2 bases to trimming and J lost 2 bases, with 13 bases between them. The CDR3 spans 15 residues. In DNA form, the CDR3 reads TGTGCCAGCAGCTTCACAGGGAGAGCGAACTATGGCTACACCTTC. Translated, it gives CASSFTGRANYGYTF.

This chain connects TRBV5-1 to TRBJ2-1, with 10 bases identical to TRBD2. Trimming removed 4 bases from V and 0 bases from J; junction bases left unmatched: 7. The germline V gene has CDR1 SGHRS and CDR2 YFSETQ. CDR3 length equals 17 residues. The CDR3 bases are TGCGCCAGCAGCCCCCGGACTAGCGGAGCCTCCTACAATGAGCAGTTCTTC. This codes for CASSPRTSGASYNEQFF.

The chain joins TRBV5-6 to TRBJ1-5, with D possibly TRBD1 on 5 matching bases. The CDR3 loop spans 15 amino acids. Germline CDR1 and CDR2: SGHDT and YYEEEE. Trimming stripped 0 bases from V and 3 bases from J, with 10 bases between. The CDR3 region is CASSLGGGLNQPQHF. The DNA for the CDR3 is TGTGCCAGCAGCTTGGGCGGGGGACTCAATCAGCCCCAGCATTTT.

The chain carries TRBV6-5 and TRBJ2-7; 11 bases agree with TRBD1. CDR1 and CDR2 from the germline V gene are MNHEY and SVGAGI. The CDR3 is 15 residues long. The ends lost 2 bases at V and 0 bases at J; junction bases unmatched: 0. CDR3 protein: CASSYGTGGSYEQYF. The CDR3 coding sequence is TGTGCCAGCAGTTACGGGACAGGGGGCTCCTACGAGCAGTACTTC.

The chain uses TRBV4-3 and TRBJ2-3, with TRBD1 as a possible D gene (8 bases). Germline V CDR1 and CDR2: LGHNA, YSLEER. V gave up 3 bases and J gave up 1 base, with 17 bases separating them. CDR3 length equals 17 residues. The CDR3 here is CASSHPQGAGGTDTQYF. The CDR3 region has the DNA TGCGCCAGCAGCCACCCTCAGGGGGCGGGGGGCACAGATACGCAGTATTTT.

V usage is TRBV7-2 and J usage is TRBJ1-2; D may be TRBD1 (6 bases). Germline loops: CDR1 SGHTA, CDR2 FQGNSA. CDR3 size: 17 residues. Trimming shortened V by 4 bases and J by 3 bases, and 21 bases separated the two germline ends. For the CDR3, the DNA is TGTGCCAGCAGCTGGGGAGGGGGTGGCAGTCCCGACTATGGCTACACCTTC. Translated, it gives CASSWGGGGSPDYGYTF.

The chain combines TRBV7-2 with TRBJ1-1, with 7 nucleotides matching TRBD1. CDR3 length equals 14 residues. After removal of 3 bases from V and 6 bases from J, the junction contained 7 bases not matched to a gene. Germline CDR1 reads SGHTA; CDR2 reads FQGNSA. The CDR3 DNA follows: TGTGCCAGCAGCTTCCAGGGGGGTGGCGCTGAAGCTTTCTTT. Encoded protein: CASSFQGGGAEAFF. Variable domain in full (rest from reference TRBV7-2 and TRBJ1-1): GAGVSQSPSNKVTEKGKDVELRCDPISGHTALYWYRQSLGQGLEFLIYFQGNSAPDKSGLPSDRFSAERTGGSVSTLTIQRTQQEDSAVYLCASSFQGGGAEAFFGQGTRLTVV.

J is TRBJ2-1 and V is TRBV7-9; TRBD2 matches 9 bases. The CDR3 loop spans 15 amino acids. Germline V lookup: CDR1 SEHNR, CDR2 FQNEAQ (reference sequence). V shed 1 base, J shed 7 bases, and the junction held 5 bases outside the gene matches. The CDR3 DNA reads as TGTGCCAGCAGCTTAGGGGTTAGCGGGGGAAATGAGCAGTTCTTC. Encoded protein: CASSLGVSGGNEQFF.

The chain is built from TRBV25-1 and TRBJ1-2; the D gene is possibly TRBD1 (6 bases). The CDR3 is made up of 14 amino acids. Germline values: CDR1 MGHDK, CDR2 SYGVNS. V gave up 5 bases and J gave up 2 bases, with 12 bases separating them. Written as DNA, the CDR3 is TGTGCCAGCAGTTCCGCCGGGACAAACTATGGCTACACCTTC. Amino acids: CASSSAGTNYGYTF.

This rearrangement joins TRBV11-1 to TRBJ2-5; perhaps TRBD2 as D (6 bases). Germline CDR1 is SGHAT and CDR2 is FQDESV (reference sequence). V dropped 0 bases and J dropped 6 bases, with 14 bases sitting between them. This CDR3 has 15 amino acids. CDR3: CASSLAWTMVQTQYF. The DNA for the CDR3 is TGTGCCAGCAGCTTAGCGTGGACTATGGTACAGACCCAGTACTTC.

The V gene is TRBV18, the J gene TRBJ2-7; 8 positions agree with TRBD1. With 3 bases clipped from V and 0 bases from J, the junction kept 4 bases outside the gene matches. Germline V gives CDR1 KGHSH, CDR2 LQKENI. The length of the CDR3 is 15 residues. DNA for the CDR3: TGTGCCAGCTCACCGAGGACAGGGAGCTCCTACGAGCAGTACTTC. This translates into CASSPRTGSSYEQYF. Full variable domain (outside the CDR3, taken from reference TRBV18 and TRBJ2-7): NAGVMQNPRHLVRRRGQEARLRCSPMKGHSHVYWYRQLPEEGLKFMVYLQKENIIDESGMPKERFSAEFPKEGPSILRIQQVVRGDSAAYFCASSPRTGSSYEQYFGPGTRLTVT.

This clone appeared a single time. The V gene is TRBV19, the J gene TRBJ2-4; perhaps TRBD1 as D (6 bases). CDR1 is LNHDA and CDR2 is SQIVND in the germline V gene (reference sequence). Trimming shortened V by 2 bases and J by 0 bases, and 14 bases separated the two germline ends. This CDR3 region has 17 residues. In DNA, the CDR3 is TGTGCCAGTAGTATAAGCGCCCACAGGGTAGCCAAAAACATTCAGTACTTC. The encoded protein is CASSISAHRVAKNIQYF.

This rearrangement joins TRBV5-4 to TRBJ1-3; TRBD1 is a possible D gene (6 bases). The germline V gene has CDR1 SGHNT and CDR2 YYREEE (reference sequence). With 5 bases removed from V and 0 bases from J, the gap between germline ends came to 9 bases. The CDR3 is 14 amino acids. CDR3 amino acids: CASSNRVSGNTIYF. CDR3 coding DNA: TGTGCCAGCAGTAACAGGGTCTCTGGAAACACCATATATTTT.

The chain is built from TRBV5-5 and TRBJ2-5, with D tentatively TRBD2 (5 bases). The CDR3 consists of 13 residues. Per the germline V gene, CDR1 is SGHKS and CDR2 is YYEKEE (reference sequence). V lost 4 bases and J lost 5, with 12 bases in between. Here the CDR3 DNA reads TGTGCCAGCAGCCCTACCGGGGAGGAGACCCAGTACTTC. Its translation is CASSPTGEETQYF.

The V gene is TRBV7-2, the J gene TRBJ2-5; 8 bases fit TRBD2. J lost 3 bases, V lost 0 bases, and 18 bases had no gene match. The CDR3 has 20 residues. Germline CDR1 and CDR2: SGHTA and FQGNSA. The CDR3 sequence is CASSLAQALSGGGREETQYF. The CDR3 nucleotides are TGTGCCAGCAGCTTAGCGCAGGCCCTCTCTGGCGGGGGGCGGGAAGAGACCCAGTACTTC.

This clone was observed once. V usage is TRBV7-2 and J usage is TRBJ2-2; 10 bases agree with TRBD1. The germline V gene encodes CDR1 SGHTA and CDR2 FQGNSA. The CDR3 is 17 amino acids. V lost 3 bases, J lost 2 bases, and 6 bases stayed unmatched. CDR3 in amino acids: CASSFSRDRGNTGELFF. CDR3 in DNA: TGTGCCAGCAGCTTTTCCCGGGACAGGGGAAACACCGGGGAGCTGTTTTTT. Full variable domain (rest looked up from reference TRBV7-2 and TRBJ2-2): GAGVSQSPSNKVTEKGKDVELRCDPISGHTALYWYRQSLGQGLEFLIYFQGNSAPDKSGLPSDRFSAERTGGSVSTLTIQRTQQEDSAVYLCASSFSRDRGNTGELFFGEGSRLTVL.

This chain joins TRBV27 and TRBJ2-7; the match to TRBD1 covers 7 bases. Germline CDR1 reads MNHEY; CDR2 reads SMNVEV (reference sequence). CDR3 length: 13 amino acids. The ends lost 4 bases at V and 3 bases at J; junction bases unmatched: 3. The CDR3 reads CASSSTGYYEQYF. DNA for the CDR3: TGTGCCAGCAGTTCGACAGGGTACTACGAGCAGTACTTC.

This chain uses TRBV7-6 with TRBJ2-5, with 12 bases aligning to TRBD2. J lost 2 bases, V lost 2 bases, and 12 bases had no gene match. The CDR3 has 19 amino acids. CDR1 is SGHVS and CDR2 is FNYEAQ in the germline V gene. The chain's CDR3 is CASSLLSPSTSGGQETQYF. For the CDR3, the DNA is TGTGCCAGCAGCTTATTATCTCCTTCTACTAGCGGGGGGCAAGAGACCCAGTACTTC.

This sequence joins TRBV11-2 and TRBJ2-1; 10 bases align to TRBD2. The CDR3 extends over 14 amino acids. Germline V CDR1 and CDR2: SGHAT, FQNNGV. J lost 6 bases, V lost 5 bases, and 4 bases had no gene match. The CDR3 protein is CASSIGLAANEQFF. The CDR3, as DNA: TGTGCCAGCAGCATCGGACTAGCGGCCAATGAGCAGTTCTTC. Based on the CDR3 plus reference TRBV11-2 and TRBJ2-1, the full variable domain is EAGVAQSPRYKIIEKRQSVAFWCNPISGHATLYWYQQILGQGPKLLIQFQNNGVVDDSQLPKDRFSAERLKGVDSTLKIQPAKLEDSAVYLCASSIGLAANEQFFGPGTRLTVL.

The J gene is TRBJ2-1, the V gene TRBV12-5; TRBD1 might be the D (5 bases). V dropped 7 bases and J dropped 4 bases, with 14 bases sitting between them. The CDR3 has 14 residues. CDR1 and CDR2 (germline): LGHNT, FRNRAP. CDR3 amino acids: CASAPWQGYNEQFF. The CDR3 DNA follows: TGTGCTAGTGCTCCTTGGCAGGGATACAATGAGCAGTTCTTC.

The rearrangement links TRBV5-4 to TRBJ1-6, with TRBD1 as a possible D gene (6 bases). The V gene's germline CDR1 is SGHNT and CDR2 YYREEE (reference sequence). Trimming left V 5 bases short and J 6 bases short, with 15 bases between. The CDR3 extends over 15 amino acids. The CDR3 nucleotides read TGTGCCAGCAGTTCGGACAGAAGCTTTAATTCACCCCTCCACTTT. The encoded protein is CASSSDRSFNSPLHF.

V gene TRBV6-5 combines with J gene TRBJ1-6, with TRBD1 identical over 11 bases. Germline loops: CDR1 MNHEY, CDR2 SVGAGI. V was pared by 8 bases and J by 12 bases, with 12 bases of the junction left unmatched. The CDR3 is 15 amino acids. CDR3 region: CASGVGQGAMKPLHF. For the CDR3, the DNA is TGTGCCAGCGGCGTTGGACAGGGGGCAATGAAACCCCTCCACTTT.